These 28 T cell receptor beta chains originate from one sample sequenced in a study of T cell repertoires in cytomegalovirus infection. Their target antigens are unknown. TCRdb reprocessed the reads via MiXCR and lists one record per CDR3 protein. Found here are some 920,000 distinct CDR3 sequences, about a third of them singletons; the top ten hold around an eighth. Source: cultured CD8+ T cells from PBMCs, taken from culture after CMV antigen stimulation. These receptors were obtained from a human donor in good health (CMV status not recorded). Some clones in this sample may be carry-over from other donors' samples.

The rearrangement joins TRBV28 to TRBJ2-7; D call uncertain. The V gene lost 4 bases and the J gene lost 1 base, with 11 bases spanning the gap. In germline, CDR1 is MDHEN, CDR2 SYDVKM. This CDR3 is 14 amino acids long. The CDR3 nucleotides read TGTGCCAGCAGTTACGGCCTGGAATCCTACGAGCAGTACGTC. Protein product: CASSYGLESYEQYV.

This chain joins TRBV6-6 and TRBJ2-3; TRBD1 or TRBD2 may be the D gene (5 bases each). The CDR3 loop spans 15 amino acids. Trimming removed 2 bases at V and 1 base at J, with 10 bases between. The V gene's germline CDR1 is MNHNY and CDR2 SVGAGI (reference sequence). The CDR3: CASSYRRDGTDTQYF. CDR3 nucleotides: TGTGCCAGCAGTTACCGTAGGGACGGCACAGATACGCAGTATTTT.

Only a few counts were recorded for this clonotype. The CDR3 DNA follows: TGCGCCAGCAGCTTGGGTTTCGGCCGACAGAACACTGAAGCTTTCTTT. Its protein product is CASSLGFGRQNTEAFF. This rearrangement joins TRBV5-1 to TRBJ1-1, with unresolved D. Germline lookup yields CDR1 SGHRS and CDR2 YFSETQ. The CDR3 contains 16 residues. V lost 0 bases, J lost 1 base, and 13 bases lay in between. Full variable domain (remainder filled in from reference TRBV5-1 and TRBJ1-1): KAGVTQTPRYLIKTRGQQVTLSCSPISGHRSVSWYQQTPGQGLQFLFEYFSETQRNKGNFPGRFSGRQFSNSRSEMNVSTLELGDSALYLCASSLGFGRQNTEAFFGQGTRLTVV.

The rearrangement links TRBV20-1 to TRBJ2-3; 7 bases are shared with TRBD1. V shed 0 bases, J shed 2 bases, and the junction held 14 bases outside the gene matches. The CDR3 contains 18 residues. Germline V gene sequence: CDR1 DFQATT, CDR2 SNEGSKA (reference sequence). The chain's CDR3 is CSARDRDSFILYTDTQYF. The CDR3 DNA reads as TGCAGTGCTAGAGATCGGGACAGCTTTATCCTATACACAGATACGCAGTATTTT.

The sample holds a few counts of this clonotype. The CDR3 spells CASSSIAGDNQPQHF. For the CDR3, the DNA is TGTGCCAGCAGTTCGATAGCCGGGGATAATCAGCCCCAGCATTTT. The J gene is TRBJ1-5, the V gene TRBV6-1; no clear D. Germline V gene sequence: CDR1 MNHNS, CDR2 SASEGT. The V gene lost 5 bases and the J gene lost 4 bases, with 15 bases spanning the gap. CDR3 length equals 15 residues.

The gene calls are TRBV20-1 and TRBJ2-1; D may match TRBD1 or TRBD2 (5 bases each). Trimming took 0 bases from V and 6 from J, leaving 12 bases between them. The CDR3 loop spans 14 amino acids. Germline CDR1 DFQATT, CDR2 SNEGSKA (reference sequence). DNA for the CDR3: TGCAGTGCTAGAGATTTGGGGCGGGCCAATGAGCAGTTCTTC. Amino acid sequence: CSARDLGRANEQFF.

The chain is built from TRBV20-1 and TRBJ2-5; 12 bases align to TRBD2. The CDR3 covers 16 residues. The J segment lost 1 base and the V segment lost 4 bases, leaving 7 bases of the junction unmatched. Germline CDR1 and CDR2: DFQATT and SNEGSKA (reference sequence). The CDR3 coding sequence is TGCAGTGCTACCTCGAGGACTAGCGGGGCCCAAGAGACCCAGTACTTC. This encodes CSATSRTSGAQETQYF.

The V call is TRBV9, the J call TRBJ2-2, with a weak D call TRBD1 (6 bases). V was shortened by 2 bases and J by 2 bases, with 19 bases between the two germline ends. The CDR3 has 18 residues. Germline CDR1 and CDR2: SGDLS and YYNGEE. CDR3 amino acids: CASSVQSSGQHNTGELFF. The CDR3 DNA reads TGTGCCAGCAGCGTCCAGAGTTCAGGACAGCACAACACCGGGGAGCTGTTTTTT.

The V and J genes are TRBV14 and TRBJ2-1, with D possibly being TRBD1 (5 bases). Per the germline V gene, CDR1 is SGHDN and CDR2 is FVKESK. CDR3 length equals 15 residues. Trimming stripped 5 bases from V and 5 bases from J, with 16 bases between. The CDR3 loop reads CASSEGQGWDNEQFF. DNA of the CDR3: TGTGCCAGCAGCGAAGGGCAGGGCTGGGACAATGAGCAGTTCTTC.

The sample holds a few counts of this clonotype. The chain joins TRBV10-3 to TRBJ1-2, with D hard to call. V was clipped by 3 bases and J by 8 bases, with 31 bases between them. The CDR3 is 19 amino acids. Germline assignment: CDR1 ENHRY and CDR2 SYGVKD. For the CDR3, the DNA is TGTGCCATCAGTGATATGGCTCGTGAAGTGACAACGTTCGTGGCAGGCTACACCTTC. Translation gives CAISDMAREVTTFVAGYTF.

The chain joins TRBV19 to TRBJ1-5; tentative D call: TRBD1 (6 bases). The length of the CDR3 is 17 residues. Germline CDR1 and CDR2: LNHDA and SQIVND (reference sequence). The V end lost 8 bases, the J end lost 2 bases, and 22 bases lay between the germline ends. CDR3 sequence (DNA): TGTGCCAGTTTTCCAGAAGCAGGGGTCACGGGCAATCAGCCCCAGCATTTT. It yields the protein CASFPEAGVTGNQPQHF.

The CDR3 coding sequence is TGTGCCAGTAGTATCAAGGGGGCCTACGAGCAGTACGTC. Amino acids: CASSIKGAYEQYV. This chain joins TRBV19 and TRBJ2-7; the D gene is possibly TRBD1 (6 bases). The CDR3 is 13 amino acids. Germline values: CDR1 LNHDA, CDR2 SQIVND (reference sequence). With 3 bases removed from V and 2 bases from J, the gap between germline ends came to 8 bases.

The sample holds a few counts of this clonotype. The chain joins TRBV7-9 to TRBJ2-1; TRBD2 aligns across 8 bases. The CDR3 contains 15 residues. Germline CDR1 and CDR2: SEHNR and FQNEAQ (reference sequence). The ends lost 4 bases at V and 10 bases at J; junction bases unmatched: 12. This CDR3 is CASSSSSRGAREQFF. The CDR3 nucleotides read TGTGCCAGCAGCTCTAGTTCGCGGGGGGCCCGGGAGCAGTTCTTC.

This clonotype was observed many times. This CDR3 is CASSFAYGVGEVGELFF. CDR3 nucleotide sequence: TGTGCCAGCAGCTTCGCTTATGGAGTAGGGGAAGTTGGGGAACTGTTTTTT. The rearrangement uses TRBV7-8 and TRBJ1-4; a weak D match, TRBD1 (5 bases). Germline V lookup: CDR1 SGHVS, CDR2 FQNEAQ. V lost 3 bases and J lost 12, with 26 bases in between. The CDR3 is 17 amino acids.

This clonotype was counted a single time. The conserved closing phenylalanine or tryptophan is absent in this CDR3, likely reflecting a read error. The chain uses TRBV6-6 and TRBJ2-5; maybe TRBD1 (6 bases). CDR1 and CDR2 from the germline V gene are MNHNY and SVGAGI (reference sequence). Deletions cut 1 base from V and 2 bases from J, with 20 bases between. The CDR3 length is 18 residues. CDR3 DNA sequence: TGTGCCAGCAGTTACTTAACTCGGACAGCTTTTACTCAAGAGACCCAGTACATC. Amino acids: CASSYLTRTAFTQETQYI.

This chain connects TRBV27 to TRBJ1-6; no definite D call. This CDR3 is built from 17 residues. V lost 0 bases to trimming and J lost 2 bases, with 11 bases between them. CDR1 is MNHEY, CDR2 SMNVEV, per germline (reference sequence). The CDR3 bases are TGTGCCAGCAGTTTATCATTGCCAAGAACCTATAATTCACCCCTCCACTTT. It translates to CASSLSLPRTYNSPLHF.

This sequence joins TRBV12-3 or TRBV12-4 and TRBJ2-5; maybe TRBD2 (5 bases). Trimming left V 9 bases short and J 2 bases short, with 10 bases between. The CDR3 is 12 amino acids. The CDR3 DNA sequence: TGTGCCAGTTGGGGAGATCAAGAGACCCAGTACTTC. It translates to CASWGDQETQYF.

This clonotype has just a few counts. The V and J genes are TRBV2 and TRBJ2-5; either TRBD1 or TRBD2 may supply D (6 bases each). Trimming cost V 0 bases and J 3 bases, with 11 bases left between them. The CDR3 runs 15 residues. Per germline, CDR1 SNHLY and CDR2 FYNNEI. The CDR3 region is CASSEADGGKETQYF. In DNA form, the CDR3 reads TGTGCCAGCAGTGAAGCAGACGGGGGCAAAGAGACCCAGTACTTC. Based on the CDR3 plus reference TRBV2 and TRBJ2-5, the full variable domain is EPEVTQTPSHQVTQMGQEVILRCVPISNHLYFYWYRQILGQKVEFLVSFYNNEISEKSEIFDDQFSVERPDGSNFTLKIRSTKLEDSAMYFCASSEADGGKETQYFGPGTRLLVL.

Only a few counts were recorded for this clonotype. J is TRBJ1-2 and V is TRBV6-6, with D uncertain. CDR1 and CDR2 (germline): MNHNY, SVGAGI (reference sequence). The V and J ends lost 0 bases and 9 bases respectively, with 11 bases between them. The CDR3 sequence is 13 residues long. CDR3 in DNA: TGTGCCAGCAGTTACTCTACGGGAGGTCGCTACACCTTC. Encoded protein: CASSYSTGGRYTF.

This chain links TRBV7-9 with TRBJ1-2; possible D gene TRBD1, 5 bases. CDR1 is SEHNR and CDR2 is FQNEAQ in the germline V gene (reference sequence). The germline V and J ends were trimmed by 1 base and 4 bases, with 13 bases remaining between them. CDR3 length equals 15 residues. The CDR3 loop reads CASSLVTAESYGYTF. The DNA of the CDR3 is TGTGCCAGCAGCTTAGTGACAGCTGAGTCCTATGGCTACACCTTC.

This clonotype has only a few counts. The CDR3 here is CASSSRGGQLYGYTF. The CDR3 nucleotides are TGTGCCAGCAGCTCTCGAGGGGGGCAGCTCTATGGCTACACCTTC. The chain carries TRBV7-2 and TRBJ1-2; TRBD1 is a possible D gene (6 bases). Germline-derived CDR1 and CDR2 are SGHTA and FQGNSA. V was pared by 4 bases and J by 4 bases, with 16 bases between. This CDR3 comprises 15 residues.

CDR3 loop: CASSRGGLADLGDGYTF. CDR3 nucleotide sequence: TGTGCCAGCAGCCGCGGGGGGTTAGCGGACCTTGGGGATGGCTACACCTTC. The V gene is TRBV7-6, the J gene TRBJ1-2, with D tentatively TRBD1 (5 bases). This CDR3 has 17 residues. Germline V gives CDR1 SGHVS, CDR2 FNYEAQ. Trimming left V 5 bases short and J 6 bases short, with 25 bases between.

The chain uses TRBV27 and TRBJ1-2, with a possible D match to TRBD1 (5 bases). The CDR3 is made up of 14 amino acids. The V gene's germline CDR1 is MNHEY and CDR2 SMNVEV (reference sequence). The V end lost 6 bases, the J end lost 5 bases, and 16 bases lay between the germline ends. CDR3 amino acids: CASSETGTDYGYTF. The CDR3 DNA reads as TGTGCCAGCAGCGAAACCGGGACTGATTATGGCTACACCTTC.

CDR3 loop: CASSEMWGLANEQFF. CDR3 DNA: TGTGCCAGCAGTGAAATGTGGGGCCTGGCCAATGAGCAGTTCTTC. The chain carries TRBV2 and TRBJ2-1, with D possibly TRBD1 on 5 matching bases. The CDR3 contains 15 residues. With 2 bases removed from V and 6 bases from J, the gap between germline ends came to 14 bases. CDR1 SNHLY and CDR2 FYNNEI come from the germline V gene.

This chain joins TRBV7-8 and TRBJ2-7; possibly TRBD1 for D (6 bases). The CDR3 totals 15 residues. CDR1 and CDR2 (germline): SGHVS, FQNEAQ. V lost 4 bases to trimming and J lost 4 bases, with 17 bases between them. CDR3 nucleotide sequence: TGTGCCAGCAGCTCGTCAGAGCAGGGGCCGTACGAGCAGTACGTC. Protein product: CASSSSEQGPYEQYV.

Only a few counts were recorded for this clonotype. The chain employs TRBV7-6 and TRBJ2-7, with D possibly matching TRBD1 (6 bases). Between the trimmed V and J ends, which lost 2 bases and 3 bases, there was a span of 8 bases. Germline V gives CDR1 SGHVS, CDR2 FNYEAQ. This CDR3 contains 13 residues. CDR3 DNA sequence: TGTGCCAGCAGCTTAACAGGGAACTACGAGCAGTACTTC. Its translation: CASSLTGNYEQYF.

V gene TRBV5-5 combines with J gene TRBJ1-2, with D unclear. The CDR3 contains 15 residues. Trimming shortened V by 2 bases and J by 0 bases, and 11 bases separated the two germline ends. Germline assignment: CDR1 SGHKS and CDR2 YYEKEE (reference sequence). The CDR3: CASSLTGEANYGYTF. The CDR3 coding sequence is TGTGCCAGCAGCTTAACCGGCGAAGCTAACTATGGCTACACCTTC.

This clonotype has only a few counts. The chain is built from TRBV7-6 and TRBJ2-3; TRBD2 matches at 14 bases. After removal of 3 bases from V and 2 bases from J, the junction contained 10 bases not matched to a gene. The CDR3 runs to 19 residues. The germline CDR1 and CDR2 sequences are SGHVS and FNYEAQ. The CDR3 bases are TGTGCCAGCAGCTTGGTCGCCGGGACTAGCGGGGGCTTCACAGATACGCAGTATTTT. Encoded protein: CASSLVAGTSGGFTDTQYF.